This TCR beta chain was recorded in a study of immune evolution from preneoplasia to lung adenocarcinoma. About the research overall: HLA loss of heterozygosity: 5.5% to 8.5% AIS, around 16% MIA, over 30% ADC, none AAH. Overall study results and limits: Later-stage lesions seemingly showed higher T cell density and diversity than normal lung.

Looked up from germline, CDR1 is SGHAT and CDR2 is FQDESV (reference sequence). The junction had 7 bases not matched to a gene; V was cut back by 5 bases and J by 0 bases. This CDR3 contains 17 residues. Libraries were prepared by immunoSEQ multiplex PCR; TCRdb keeps only in-frame clonotypes and omits some of them. Among 8,000 or so clones listed, about 72% were seen once. Points on this clone: Its antigen is currently unknown.

Resections took place in Japan or China from about 2014 to 2018. H&E slides confirmed each diagnosis, reviewed by two pathologists independently. This TCR derives from a donor at least 70 years old with lung adenocarcinoma. Material: FFPE minimally invasive lung adenocarcinoma tissue. V and J are TRBV11-1 and TRBJ2-5; TRBD2 aligns across 12 bases. Here the CDR3 reads CASSPRTSGTNQETQYF. In DNA form, the CDR3 reads TGTGCCAGCAGCCCAAGGACTAGCGGGACCAACCAAGAGACCCAGTACTTC.